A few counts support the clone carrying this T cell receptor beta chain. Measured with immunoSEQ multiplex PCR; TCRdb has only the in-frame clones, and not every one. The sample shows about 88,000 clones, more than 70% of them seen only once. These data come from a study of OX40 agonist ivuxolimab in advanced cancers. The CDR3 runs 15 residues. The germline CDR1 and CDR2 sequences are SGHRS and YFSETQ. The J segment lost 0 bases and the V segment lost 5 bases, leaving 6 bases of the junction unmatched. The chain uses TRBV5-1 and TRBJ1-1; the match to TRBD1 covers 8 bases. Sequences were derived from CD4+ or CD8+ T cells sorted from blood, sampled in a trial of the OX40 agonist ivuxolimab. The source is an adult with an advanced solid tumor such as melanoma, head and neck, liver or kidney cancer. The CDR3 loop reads CASRTGDPMNTEAFF. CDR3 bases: TGCGCCAGCAGGACAGGGGATCCTATGAACACTGAAGCTTTCTTT.